These 2 T cell receptor beta chains share one sample of origin, sequenced in a study of vaccination effects on CD4 cells after COVID-19. These TCRs' antigens remain unknown. Sequenced by immunoSEQ multiplex PCR; TCRdb stores in-frame clones only, minus some. The sample has about 58,000 clones; about three quarters are singletons. Following 10 days of culture, CD4+ T cells were isolated. Sequencing used CD4+ T cells from PBMCs cultured without peptide, obtained before COVID-19 vaccination. The receptors were sampled from a human donor who received a COVID-19 vaccine.

V gene TRBV6-6 combines with J gene TRBJ1-4; D remains ambiguous. CDR3 length: 13 amino acids. V was shortened by 7 bases and J by 7 bases, with 13 bases between the two germline ends. CDR1 MNHNY and CDR2 SVGAGI come from the germline V gene (reference sequence). CDR3 bases: TGTGCCAGCAAAAGGGCAGCACTTGAAAAACTGTTTTTT. Translated, it gives CASKRAALEKLFF.

The chain links TRBV18 to TRBJ1-5, with no clear D. CDR1 KGHSH and CDR2 LQKENI come from the germline V gene. This CDR3 has 16 amino acids. V lost 1 base, J lost 2 bases, and 12 bases lay in between. The CDR3 coding sequence is TGTGCCAGCTCACCACTGGGCGCCCCGGGCAATCAGCCCCAGCATTTT. This codes for CASSPLGAPGNQPQHF.